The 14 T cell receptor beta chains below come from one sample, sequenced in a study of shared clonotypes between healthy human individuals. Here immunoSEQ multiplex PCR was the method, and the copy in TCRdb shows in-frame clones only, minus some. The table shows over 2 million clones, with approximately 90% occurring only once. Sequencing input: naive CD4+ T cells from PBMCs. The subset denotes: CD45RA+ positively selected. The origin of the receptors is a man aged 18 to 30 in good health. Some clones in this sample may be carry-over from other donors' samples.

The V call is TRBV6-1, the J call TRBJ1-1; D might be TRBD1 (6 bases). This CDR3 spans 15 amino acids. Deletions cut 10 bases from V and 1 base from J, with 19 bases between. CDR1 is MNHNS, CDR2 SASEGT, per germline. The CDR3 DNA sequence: TGTGCCACCAAAACAGGGTTCGGGCGGAACACTGAAGCTTTCTTT. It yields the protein CATKTGFGRNTEAFF.

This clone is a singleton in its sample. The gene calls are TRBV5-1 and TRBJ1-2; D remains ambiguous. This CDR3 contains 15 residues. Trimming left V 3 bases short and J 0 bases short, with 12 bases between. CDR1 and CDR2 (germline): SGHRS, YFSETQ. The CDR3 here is CASSWRTEANYGYTF. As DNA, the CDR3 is TGCGCCAGCAGCTGGAGGACGGAAGCTAACTATGGCTACACCTTC.

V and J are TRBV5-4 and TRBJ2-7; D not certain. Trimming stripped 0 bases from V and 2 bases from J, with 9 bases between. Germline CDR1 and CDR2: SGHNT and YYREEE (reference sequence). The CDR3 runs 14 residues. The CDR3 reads CASSLGRPPYEQYF. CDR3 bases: TGTGCCAGCAGCTTGGGGCGGCCACCCTACGAGCAGTACTTC.

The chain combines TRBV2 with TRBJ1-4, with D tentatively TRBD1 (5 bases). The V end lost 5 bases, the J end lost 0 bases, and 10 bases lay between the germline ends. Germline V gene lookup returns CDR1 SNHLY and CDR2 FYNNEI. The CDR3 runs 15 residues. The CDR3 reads CASSPQTATNEKLFF. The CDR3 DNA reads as TGTGCCAGCAGTCCCCAGACAGCAACTAATGAAAAACTGTTTTTT. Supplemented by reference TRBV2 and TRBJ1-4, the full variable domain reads EPEVTQTPSHQVTQMGQEVILRCVPISNHLYFYWYRQILGQKVEFLVSFYNNEISEKSEIFDDQFSVERPDGSNFTLKIRSTKLEDSAMYFCASSPQTATNEKLFFGSGTQLSVL.

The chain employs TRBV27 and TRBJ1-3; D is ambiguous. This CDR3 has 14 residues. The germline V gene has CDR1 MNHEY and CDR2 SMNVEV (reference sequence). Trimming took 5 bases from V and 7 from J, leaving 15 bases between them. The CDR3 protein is CASSPPHGVNTIYF. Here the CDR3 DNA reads TGTGCCAGCAGTCCTCCCCACGGGGTGAACACCATATATTTT.

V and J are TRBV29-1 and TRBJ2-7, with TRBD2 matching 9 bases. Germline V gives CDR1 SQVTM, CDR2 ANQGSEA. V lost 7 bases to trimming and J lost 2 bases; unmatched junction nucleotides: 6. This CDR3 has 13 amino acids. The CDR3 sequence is CSAYLAGPYEQYF. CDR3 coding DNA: TGCAGCGCCTATCTAGCGGGACCCTACGAGCAGTACTTC.

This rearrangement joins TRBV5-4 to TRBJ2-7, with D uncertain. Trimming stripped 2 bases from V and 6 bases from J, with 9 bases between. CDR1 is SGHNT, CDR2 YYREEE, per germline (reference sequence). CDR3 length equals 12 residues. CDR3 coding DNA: TGTGCCAGCAGCTTTACGCTGGGCGAGCAGTACTTC. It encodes CASSFTLGEQYF.

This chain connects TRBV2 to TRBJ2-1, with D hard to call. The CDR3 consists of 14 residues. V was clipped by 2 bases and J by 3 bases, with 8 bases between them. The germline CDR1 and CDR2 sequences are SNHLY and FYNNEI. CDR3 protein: CASSEWASYNEQFF. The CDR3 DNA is TGTGCCAGCAGTGAATGGGCGAGCTACAATGAGCAGTTCTTC. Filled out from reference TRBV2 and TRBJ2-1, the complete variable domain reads EPEVTQTPSHQVTQMGQEVILRCVPISNHLYFYWYRQILGQKVEFLVSFYNNEISEKSEIFDDQFSVERPDGSNFTLKIRSTKLEDSAMYFCASSEWASYNEQFFGPGTRLTVL.

CDR3 sequence: CASSSLAGGPTDTQYF. The CDR3 DNA is TGCGCCAGCAGCTCGTTAGCGGGAGGGCCCACAGATACGCAGTATTTT. The chain is built from TRBV5-1 and TRBJ2-3; 11 positions match TRBD2. The CDR3 contains 16 residues. V dropped 3 bases and J dropped 2; count of bases not matched to a gene: 5. Germline V gene sequence: CDR1 SGHRS, CDR2 YFSETQ.

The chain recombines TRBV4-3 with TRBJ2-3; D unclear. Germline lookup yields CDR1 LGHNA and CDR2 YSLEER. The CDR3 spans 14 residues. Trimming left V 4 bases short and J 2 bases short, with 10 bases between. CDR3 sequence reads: CASSLDKATDTQYF. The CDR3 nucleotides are TGCGCCAGCAGCCTTGACAAAGCCACAGATACGCAGTATTTT.

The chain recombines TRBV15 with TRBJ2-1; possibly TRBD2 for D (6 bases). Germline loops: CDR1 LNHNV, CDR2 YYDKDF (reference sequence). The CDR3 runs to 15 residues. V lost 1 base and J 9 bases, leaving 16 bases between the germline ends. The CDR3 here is CATSRGLATVGEQFF. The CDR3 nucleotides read TGTGCCACCAGCAGAGGGCTAGCGACAGTGGGTGAGCAGTTCTTC.

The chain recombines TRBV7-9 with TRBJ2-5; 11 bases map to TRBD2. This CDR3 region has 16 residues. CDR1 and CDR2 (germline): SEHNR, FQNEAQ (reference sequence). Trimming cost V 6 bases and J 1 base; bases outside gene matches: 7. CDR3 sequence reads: CASSHTSGRGQETQYF. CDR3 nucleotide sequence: TGTGCCAGCAGTCACACTAGCGGGAGAGGCCAAGAGACCCAGTACTTC.

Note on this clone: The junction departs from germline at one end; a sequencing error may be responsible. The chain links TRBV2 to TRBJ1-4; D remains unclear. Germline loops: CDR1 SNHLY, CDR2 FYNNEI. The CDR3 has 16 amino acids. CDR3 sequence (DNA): TGTGCCACCAGTTCGTCGGGCTTTGCAACTAATGAAAAACTGTTTTTT. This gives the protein CATSSSGFATNEKLFF.

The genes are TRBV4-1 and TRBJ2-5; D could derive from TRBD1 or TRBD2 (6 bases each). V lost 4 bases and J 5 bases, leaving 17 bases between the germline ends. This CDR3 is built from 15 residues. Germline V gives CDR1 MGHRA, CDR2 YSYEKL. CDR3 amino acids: CASSLEGIGGETQYF. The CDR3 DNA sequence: TGCGCCAGCAGCCTCGAGGGGATCGGGGGCGAGACCCAGTACTTC.